A selection of T cell receptor beta chains follows, all from one sample in a study of coeliac disease. Method: immunoSEQ multiplex PCR; TCRdb's copy keeps in-frame clones and lacks some. The sample lists thousands of clones; under 80% were seen once. Sequenced sample: lymphocytes from the gut lamina propria. These receptors came from a man in his sixties with celiac disease on a gluten-free diet. The CDR3 runs from the conserved cysteine through the conserved F or W. A D gene is named only where the DNA matches it firmly.

d_gene,v_gene,CDR3aa
-,TRBV7-9,CASSLARNSYNEQFF
TRBD1,TRBV28,CASSSQGGSNEKLFF
TRBD1,TRBV6-1,CASSGQGGNSPLHF
TRBD2,TRBV29-1,CSVEGRGNTDTQYF
TRBD2,TRBV6-6,CASSFSLAGGLNEQFF
-,TRBV10-2,CASSEGTSTQKLFF
-,TRBV6-6,CASTPTLGAFF
-,TRBV6-1,CASRTRPRGNQPQHF
-,TRBV7-2,CASSLTRGSPLHF
TRBD1,TRBV2,CASSDPEGTGDVYGYTF
-,TRBV27,CASSLRQSSYEQYF
TRBD1,TRBV6-5,CASSTRTGIAYGYTF